This TCR beta chain was found in a study of PD-1 blockade in classical Hodgkin lymphoma. Each patient's relapse followed autologous stem cell transplantation, and brentuximab vedotin exposure varied. As concerns this clone: No antigen is known for it.

Profiling relied on immunoSEQ multiplex PCR, and the TCRdb table lists in-frame clones only, not all of them. The data hold around 34,000 clones, with 76% observed a single time. The germline V gene has CDR1 SGHRS and CDR2 YFSETQ. J was trimmed by 6 bases and V by 4 bases; bases with no gene match: 5. The CDR3 has 15 amino acids. Whole-study results and caveats: Patients with an early start, nivolumab under 1 year after ASCT, were excluded. Relative to healthy donors, newly diagnosed patients reportedly had lower baseline TCR diversity, which was reported as lower still in relapsed/refractory patients. Still unresolved is the cause of the repertoire differences, which may be disease activity or prior therapy.

The chain employs TRBV5-1 and TRBJ1-4, with 11 bases fitting TRBD1. Sequencing was performed on peripheral blood mononuclear cells (PBMCs), taken before the second cycle of nivolumab. The clonotype was recovered from a human donor with classical Hodgkin lymphoma. The CDR3 DNA sequence: TGCGCCAGCAGCCTCCGGACAGGGGGCGATGAAAAACTGTTTTTT. This codes for CASSLRTGGDEKLFF.